The 20 T cell receptor beta chains below were found in one sample sequenced in a study of T cell responses to AZD1222 COVID-19 vaccine. The data were produced by immunoSEQ multiplex PCR, yet TCRdb's version contains in-frame clones alone and is incomplete. The data show some 160,000 clones, 88% seen once. The material was peripheral blood, obtained on day 0 of AZD1222 vaccination. The receptors here all came from an adult in good health.

This clone was detected only a few times. The J gene is TRBJ2-2, the V gene TRBV7-8, with 8 nucleotides matching TRBD1. Germline V gives CDR1 SGHVS, CDR2 FQNEAQ. This CDR3 contains 15 residues. The J segment lost 3 bases and the V segment lost 4 bases, leaving 4 bases of the junction unmatched. Written as DNA, the CDR3 is TGTGCCAGCAGCTACGGACAGGGATACACCGGGGAGCTGTTTTTT. Amino acid sequence: CASSYGQGYTGELFF.

V usage is TRBV29-1 and J usage is TRBJ2-3; TRBD1 agrees at 10 bases. CDR1 is SQVTM and CDR2 is ANQGSEA in the germline V gene. Unmatched junction bases numbered 5, after V lost 0 bases and J lost 5 bases. The CDR3 covers 15 residues. CDR3 sequence: CSVEDRRTGGDTQYF. The CDR3 DNA is TGCAGCGTTGAAGATAGGAGGACAGGGGGAGATACGCAGTATTTT.

The CDR3 is CASSPPTRLRQETQYF. The DNA for the CDR3 is TGTGCCAGCAGCCCACCGACGCGACTAAGGCAAGAGACCCAGTACTTC. The chain links TRBV7-2 to TRBJ2-5; TRBD2 is a possible D gene (5 bases). Germline lookup yields CDR1 SGHTA and CDR2 FQGNSA. The CDR3 covers 16 residues. Trimming pared 5 bases from V and 2 bases from J, leaving 18 bases between.

This clone has only a few counts. The chain carries TRBV6-5 and TRBJ1-1; D is unclear. The germline V and J ends were trimmed by 2 bases and 11 bases, with 12 bases remaining between them. There are 12 residues in the CDR3. Germline CDR1 is MNHEY and CDR2 is SVGAGI. CDR3 sequence: CASSYDSRLAFF. The CDR3 region has the DNA TGTGCCAGCAGTTACGATAGCAGGCTGGCTTTCTTT.

The chain joins TRBV10-2 to TRBJ2-5; 11 bases are a match to TRBD2. V lost 4 bases, J lost 2 bases, and 6 bases stayed unmatched. Germline lookup yields CDR1 WSHSY and CDR2 SAAADI. CDR3 length: 16 amino acids. This CDR3 is CASSGLAGGQQETQYF. For the CDR3, the DNA is TGCGCCAGCAGTGGGCTAGCGGGGGGACAACAAGAGACCCAGTACTTC.

The chain links TRBV11-2 to TRBJ2-2; D uncertain. V was shortened by 3 bases and J by 7 bases, with 6 bases between the two germline ends. In germline, CDR1 is SGHAT, CDR2 FQNNGV. The CDR3 totals 12 residues. The CDR3, as DNA: TGTGCCAGCAGCTTGGACGGCGGGGAGCTGTTTTTT. This sequence encodes CASSLDGGELFF.

This clone was seen only once. The V call is TRBV30, the J call TRBJ1-1, with D possibly TRBD1 on 6 matching bases. Germline lookup yields CDR1 GTSNPN and CDR2 SVGIG (reference sequence). The CDR3 covers 15 residues. V was trimmed by 0 bases and J by 6 bases, leaving 17 bases between them. The chain's CDR3 is CAWSVLTGGQSEAFF. Here the CDR3 DNA reads TGTGCCTGGAGTGTATTAACCGGGGGGCAATCTGAAGCTTTCTTT.

This clone has only one observation. V is TRBV5-1 and J is TRBJ1-2; D remains ambiguous. Between the trimmed V and J ends, which lost 1 base and 1 base, there was a span of 8 bases. Germline CDR1 reads SGHRS; CDR2 reads YFSETQ. The CDR3 covers 14 residues. CDR3 loop: CASSLTDGNYGYTF. For the CDR3, the DNA is TGCGCCAGCAGCTTGACGGACGGTAACTATGGCTACACCTTC.

The chain recombines TRBV18 with TRBJ2-2; D is undetermined. Germline V gene sequence: CDR1 KGHSH, CDR2 LQKENI. The ends were cut back, 6 bases at V and 3 bases at J, with 11 bases in the middle. CDR3 size: 14 residues. CDR3 in amino acids: CASSPTPYTGELFF. CDR3 bases: TGTGCCAGCTCCCCAACTCCCTACACCGGGGAGCTGTTTTTT.

The chain couples TRBV6-5 to TRBJ1-4; no firm D call. This CDR3 is 14 amino acids long. V was shortened by 2 bases and J by 4 bases, with 8 bases between the two germline ends. Germline V gene lookup returns CDR1 MNHEY and CDR2 SVGAGI. CDR3 amino acids: CASSYRAVNEKLFF. CDR3 sequence (DNA): TGTGCCAGCAGTTACCGCGCAGTTAATGAAAAACTGTTTTTT.

V and J are TRBV25-1 and TRBJ2-7; D possibly matches TRBD1 or TRBD2 (5 bases each). CDR1 is MGHDK, CDR2 SYGVNS, per germline. This CDR3 has 13 residues. The V end lost 6 bases, the J end lost 4 bases, and 13 bases lay between the germline ends. The CDR3 spells CASSSSGGYEQYF. CDR3 DNA: TGTGCCAGCAGCTCGAGTGGGGGATACGAGCAGTACTTC.

The chain couples TRBV9 to TRBJ1-1; TRBD1 is a possible D gene (6 bases). The CDR3 loop spans 13 amino acids. Germline lookup yields CDR1 SGDLS and CDR2 YYNGEE. V lost 2 bases and J 7 bases, leaving 12 bases between the germline ends. CDR3 loop: CASSVLQGGEAFF. CDR3 in DNA: TGTGCCAGCAGCGTCCTACAGGGTGGTGAAGCTTTCTTT.

The chain couples TRBV7-8 to TRBJ1-4, with D possibly matching TRBD1 (6 bases). Trimming removed 1 base at V and 0 bases at J, with 15 bases between. The germline gives CDR1 SGHVS, CDR2 FQNEAQ. This CDR3 has 18 amino acids. This chain's CDR3 is CASSLEGGRGPTNEKLFF. Written as DNA, the CDR3 is TGTGCCAGCAGCTTAGAAGGGGGACGGGGCCCAACTAATGAAAAACTGTTTTTT.

The chain couples TRBV27 to TRBJ2-7; the D gene is possibly TRBD1 (6 bases). The germline gives CDR1 MNHEY, CDR2 SMNVEV (reference sequence). The CDR3 consists of 13 residues. Trimming removed 3 bases at V and 7 bases at J, with 13 bases between. Here the CDR3 reads CASSFTTGFEQYF. The CDR3 coding sequence is TGTGCCAGCAGTTTCACCACAGGGTTTGAGCAGTACTTC.

Regarding this clone: The sample contains more than one DNA sequence encoding this CDR3. The chain employs TRBV7-8 and TRBJ2-2; D gene ambiguous. This CDR3 is 12 amino acids long. Germline V CDR1 and CDR2: SGHVS, FQNEAQ. The V end lost 3 bases, the J end lost 2 bases, and 1 base lay between the germline ends. The CDR3 DNA follows: TGTGCCAGCAGCTTTAACACCGGGGAGCTGTTTTTT. Residues: CASSFNTGELFF. The entire variable domain, with the rest obtained from reference TRBV7-8 and TRBJ2-2, is as follows: GAGVSQSPRYKVAKRGQDVALRCDPISGHVSLFWYQQALGQGPEFLTYFQNEAQLDKSGLPSDRFFAERPEGSVSTLKIQRTQQEDSAVYLCASSFNTGELFFGEGSRLTVL.

The chain uses TRBV7-9 and TRBJ2-1, with D possibly TRBD2 on 5 matching bases. From germline, CDR1 is SEHNR and CDR2 FQNEAQ (reference sequence). V was clipped by 2 bases and J by 9 bases, with 11 bases between them. The CDR3 totals 13 residues. The CDR3 is CASSLSQEVEQFF. The CDR3 nucleotides read TGTGCCAGCAGCTTATCCCAGGAGGTTGAGCAGTTCTTC.

This clone was detected only once. The rearrangement joins TRBV12-3 or TRBV12-4 to TRBJ1-1; TRBD1 matches 8 bases. The CDR3 length is 13 residues. J gave up 5 bases and V 9 bases, and 8 bases lay outside the gene matches. The CDR3 protein is CASLGQGGTEAFF. CDR3 sequence (DNA): TGTGCCAGTTTAGGACAGGGAGGGACTGAAGCTTTCTTT.

In its sample, this clone was seen once. The J gene is TRBJ1-3, the V gene TRBV3-1 (or the pseudogene TRBV3-2); tentatively, D is TRBD1 (5 bases). CDR1 is LGHDT, CDR2 YNNKEL, per germline (reference sequence). The ends were cut back, 8 bases at V and 4 bases at J, with 12 bases in the middle. This CDR3 is built from 13 residues. The CDR3 spells CASPPGRGNTIYF. The CDR3 bases are TGTGCCAGCCCCCCGGGACGGGGAAACACCATATATTTT.

A single count supports this clone. The chain links TRBV6-2 or TRBV6-3 to TRBJ2-7; 8 bases map to TRBD1. CDR1 is MNHEY, CDR2 SVGEGT, per germline. There are 13 residues in the CDR3. With V trimmed by 6 bases and J by 3 bases, 4 bases remained unmatched. The CDR3 sequence: CASSLTGVYEQYF. CDR3 bases: TGTGCCAGCAGCCTGACAGGGGTCTACGAGCAGTACTTC.

This clone has just a few counts. The chain uses TRBV9 and TRBJ2-1; D unresolved. The V and J ends lost 4 bases and 1 base respectively, with 12 bases between them. The germline gives CDR1 SGDLS, CDR2 YYNGEE. This CDR3 contains 15 residues. The CDR3 nucleotides read TGTGCCAGCAGCCCCCCTGCCGGGTCCTACAATGAGCAGTTCTTC. Translating it yields CASSPPAGSYNEQFF. Full variable domain (missing parts from reference TRBV9 and TRBJ2-1): DSGVTQTPKHLITATGQRVTLRCSPRSGDLSVYWYQQSLDQGLQFLIQYYNGEERAKGNILERFSAQQFPDLHSELNLSSLELGDSALYFCASSPPAGSYNEQFFGPGTRLTVL.